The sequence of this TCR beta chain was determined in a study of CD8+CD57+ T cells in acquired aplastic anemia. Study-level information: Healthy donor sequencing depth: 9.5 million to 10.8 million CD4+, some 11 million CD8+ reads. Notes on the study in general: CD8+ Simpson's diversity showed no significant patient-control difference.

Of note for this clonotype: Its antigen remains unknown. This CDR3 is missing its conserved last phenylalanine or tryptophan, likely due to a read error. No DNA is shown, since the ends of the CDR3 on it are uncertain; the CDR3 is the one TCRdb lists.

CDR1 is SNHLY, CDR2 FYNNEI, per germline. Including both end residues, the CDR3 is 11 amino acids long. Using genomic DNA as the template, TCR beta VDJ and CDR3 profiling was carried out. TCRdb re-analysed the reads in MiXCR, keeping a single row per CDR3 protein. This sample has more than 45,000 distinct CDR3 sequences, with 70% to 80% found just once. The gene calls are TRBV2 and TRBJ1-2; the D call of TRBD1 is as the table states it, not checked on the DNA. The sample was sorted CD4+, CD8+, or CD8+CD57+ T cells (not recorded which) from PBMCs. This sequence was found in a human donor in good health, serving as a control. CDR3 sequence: CASSDTGPSKI.